Below are 26 T cell receptor beta chains sequenced from a single sample in a study of tumor-infiltrating lymphocytes in oesophageal squamous cell carcinoma. MiXCR was run by TCRdb on the PCR reads, yielding one entry per CDR3 protein. The table records 10,000 or so distinct CDR3 sequences, roughly three fifths of them present only once. The sample taken for sequencing was esophageal tumor tissue. These receptors came from a female donor with esophageal squamous cell carcinoma.

Written as DNA, the CDR3 is TGTGCCAGCAGCCTAGGACTAGCCCGCACAGATACGCAGTATTTT. Residues: CASSLGLARTDTQYF. The chain couples TRBV7-9 to TRBJ2-3; 8 bases line up with TRBD2. The CDR3 spans 15 residues. V lost 5 bases and J lost 1; bases outside the gene matches: 5. Germline assignment: CDR1 SEHNR and CDR2 FQNEAQ (reference sequence).

The chain employs TRBV3-1 and TRBJ2-5; D is unclear. TRBJ2-1 matches the DNA end more closely, so the J call is doubtful. The CDR3 loop spans 13 amino acids. Per germline, CDR1 LGHDT and CDR2 YNNKEL (reference sequence). CDR3 protein: CASSQDMGGEQFF. CDR3 DNA sequence: TGTGCCAGCAGCCAAGACATGGGCGGTGAGCAGTTCTTC.

For this clonotype: An end of the junction does not agree with germline; a read error may underlie this. The gene calls are TRBV7-6 and TRBJ2-4, with 7 bases fitting TRBD1. The J call may be in error: the DNA end matches TRBJ2-7 better. The length of the CDR3 is 14 residues. Germline values: CDR1 SGHVS, CDR2 FNYEAQ. CDR3 protein: CASSKRQGEHEQYF. CDR3 sequence (DNA): TGTGCTAGCAGCAAACGACAGGGAGAACACGAGCAGTACTTC.

The rearrangement joins TRBV12-3 or TRBV12-4 to TRBJ2-5, with TRBD2 matching 8 bases. The DNA end lines up better with TRBJ2-1; the J call may be wrong. The CDR3 totals 15 residues. CDR3 coding DNA: TGTGCCAGCAACCCGGGGGGGAGACCCTACAATGAGCAGTTCTTC. This gives the protein CASNPGGRPYNEQFF.

This clonotype was recorded once. The rearrangement joins TRBV11-1 to TRBJ2-6, with TRBD2 matching over 8 bases. The J call could be wrong; TRBJ2-7 is a better fit for the DNA end. The V gene's germline CDR1 is SGHAT and CDR2 FQDESV (reference sequence). This CDR3 is built from 13 residues. The CDR3 protein is CASSRTSTYEQYF. CDR3 sequence (DNA): TGTGCCAGCAGTCGGACTAGCACCTACGAGCAGTACTTC.

This sequence joins TRBV7-2 and TRBJ2-1; TRBD2 aligns across 10 bases. Germline V gene data show CDR1 as SGHTA and CDR2 as FQGNSA. This CDR3 has 14 amino acids. J lost 9 bases, V lost 5 bases, and 7 bases had no gene match. The CDR3 bases are TGTGCCAGCAGCGTCCCGGGACTAGCGAGTGAGCAGTTCTTC. Translated: CASSVPGLASEQFF.

This clonotype was recorded many times. V gene TRBV5-4 combines with J gene TRBJ2-5; 10 bases line up with TRBD1. The CDR3 consists of 15 residues. CDR1 is SGHNT and CDR2 is YYREEE in the germline V gene (reference sequence). With V trimmed by 5 bases and J by 4 bases, 8 bases remained unmatched. The CDR3 DNA is TGTGCCAGCAGTACGGACAGGGGGTATCGAGAGACCCAGTACTTC. The encoded protein is CASSTDRGYRETQYF.

This clonotype was counted at least ten times. This may be a read error, as it is one base from a much larger clone. V gene TRBV6-1 combines with J gene TRBJ2-7; 8 bases are shared with TRBD1. The trim removed 2 bases at V and 7 bases at J, leaving 13 bases unmatched. Germline assignment: CDR1 MNHNS and CDR2 SASEGT. This CDR3 is 16 amino acids long. The CDR3 loop reads CASSEYLTGVYNEQYF. The CDR3 DNA is TGTGCCAGCAGTGAATATCTGACAGGGGTGTACAATGAGCAGTACTTC.

The gene calls are TRBV12-3 or TRBV12-4 and TRBJ2-6; no clear D. The CDR3 is 10 amino acids. V was clipped by 3 bases and J by 11 bases, with 2 bases between them. This CDR3 reads CASSFDVLTF. CDR3 nucleotides: TGTGCCAGCAGTTTTGACGTCCTGACTTTC.

The chain carries TRBV10-1 and TRBJ2-7; D is unresolved. The end of the DNA aligns better with TRBJ2-1, so the J call may be wrong. This CDR3 contains 13 residues. Germline-derived CDR1 and CDR2 are WNHNN and SYGVQD (reference sequence). The CDR3: CASSDRPQEEQFF. CDR3 nucleotide sequence: TGCGCCAGCAGTGATCGGCCCCAGGAAGAGCAGTTCTTC.

J is TRBJ1-1 and V is TRBV6-6, with D unclear. This CDR3 contains 14 residues. The germline V gene has CDR1 MNHNY and CDR2 SVGAGI (reference sequence). The V and J ends lost 2 bases and 3 bases respectively, with 10 bases between them. The CDR3 loop reads CASSYPGWDTEAFF. CDR3 DNA: TGTGCCAGCAGTTACCCCGGGTGGGACACTGAAGCTTTCTTT.

V gene TRBV10-2 combines with J gene TRBJ2-2, with TRBD2 matching over 9 bases. CDR3 length: 16 amino acids. V dropped 8 bases and J dropped 5; count of bases not matched to a gene: 12. Germline loops: CDR1 WSHSY, CDR2 SAAADI. DNA of the CDR3: TGCGCCAGCTTAGGACAACCGGGACTAGCAACCGGGGAGCTGTTTTTT. Translated: CASLGQPGLATGELFF.

Remarks on this clonotype: Without the conserved terminal phenylalanine or tryptophan, this CDR3 likely stems from a read error. The limits of the CDR3 on the DNA are not certain, so only TCRdb's listed CDR3 is given. This rearrangement joins TRBV6-1 to TRBJ2-7; the D call TRBD1 from the table was never checked on the DNA. The CDR3 is 17 amino acids in total, end residues counted. Germline V gives CDR1 MNHNS, CDR2 SASEGT. CDR3 in amino acids: CASSDRWQGFDGYTFGS.

Comments on this clonotype: Given a much more abundant clone one base away, this may be a read error. J is TRBJ2-5 and V is TRBV7-3; perhaps TRBD2 as D (5 bases). The germline V gene encodes CDR1 SGHTA and CDR2 FQGTGA. The length of the CDR3 is 15 residues. Here the CDR3 reads CASSLRETPYNEQLF. The DNA for the CDR3 is TGTGCCAGCAGCTTAAGGGAGACCCCCTACAATGAGCAGTTATTC.

The rearrangement uses TRBV7-2 and TRBJ2-7; tentative D call: TRBD1 (5 bases). V dropped 1 base and J dropped 2 bases, with 12 bases sitting between them. This CDR3 has 15 residues. The germline gives CDR1 SGHTA, CDR2 FQGNSA. The CDR3 DNA follows: TGTGCCAGCAGCTTAGGGCCCAGGGATACCTACGAGCAGTACTTC. Translation gives CASSLGPRDTYEQYF.

In its sample, this clonotype was seen once. The V and J genes are TRBV4-1 and TRBJ2-7; 14 nucleotides agree with TRBD2. The tail of the sequence fits TRBJ2-1 better, so the J call may be wrong. The CDR3 totals 16 residues. Germline V gene sequence: CDR1 MGHRA, CDR2 YSYEKL. Here the CDR3 DNA reads TGCGCCAGCAGCCAAGATGCGGGACTAGCGGGAGTTGGGCAGTTCTTC. Protein product: CASSQDAGLAGVGQFF.

The chain joins TRBV7-8 to TRBJ2-2, with 9 positions matching TRBD2. V shed 2 bases, J shed 6 bases, and the junction held 4 bases outside the gene matches. From germline, CDR1 is SGHVS and CDR2 FQNEAQ. The CDR3 is made up of 15 amino acids. The CDR3 loop reads CASSLWRGGSGELFF. CDR3 bases: TGTGCCAGCAGCTTATGGCGGGGGGGCTCCGGGGAGCTGTTTTTT.

At least ten counts were recorded for this clonotype. CDR3 in amino acids: CASTPGQGAREQYF. CDR3 coding DNA: TGTGCCAGCACCCCGGGACAGGGGGCGCGGGAGCAGTACTTC. The chain employs TRBV5-6 and TRBJ2-5; 12 nucleotides align to TRBD1. The CDR3 contains 14 residues. V was pared by 6 bases and J by 11 bases, with 11 bases of the junction left unmatched. Looked up from germline, CDR1 is SGHDT and CDR2 is YYEEEE.

This clonotype was observed a handful of times. A read error may be the cause here, since a much bigger clone is one base away. The chain uses TRBV4-1 and TRBJ2-5, with 11 bases that match TRBD2. J lost 11 bases, V lost 2 bases, and 13 bases had no gene match. Germline CDR1 MGHRA, CDR2 YSYEKL. This CDR3 spans 16 amino acids. The CDR3 loop is CASSQRVSGGAYEQYF. The CDR3 DNA reads TGCGCCAGCAGCCAAAGGGTTAGCGGGGGGGCCTATGAGCAGTACTTC.

The rearrangement links TRBV28 to TRBJ2-3; perhaps TRBD1 as D (5 bases). The length of the CDR3 is 13 residues. Germline CDR1 is MDHEN and CDR2 is SYDVKM. The V end was cut by 7 bases, the J end by 0 bases, with 8 bases between. CDR3 sequence (DNA): TGTGCCAGCATCGACAGTAGCACAGATACGCAGTATTTT. Protein product: CASIDSSTDTQYF.

The chain recombines TRBV10-2 with TRBJ2-7; 16 bases are shared with TRBD2. The J call may be incorrect, as the DNA end agrees better with TRBJ2-1. The CDR3 is made up of 17 amino acids. The germline gives CDR1 WSHSY, CDR2 SAAADI. In DNA form, the CDR3 reads TGCGCCAGCAGGAAGGGACTAGCGGGGGGGTTCCAAAATGAGCAGTTCTTC. This encodes CASRKGLAGGFQNEQFF.

The chain couples TRBV10-1 to TRBJ2-5; a weak D match, TRBD2 (5 bases). The last part of the DNA fits TRBJ2-1 better; the J call may be wrong. Per the germline V gene, CDR1 is WNHNN and CDR2 is SYGVQD (reference sequence). The CDR3 is 15 residues long. The CDR3 nucleotides are TGCGCCAGCAGTGGGCGGGCGGAATCGGTCAATGAGCAGTTCTTC. It is translated as CASSGRAESVNEQFF.

The V and J genes are TRBV6-5 and TRBJ2-1; D is undetermined. Germline CDR1 MNHEY, CDR2 SVGAGI. This CDR3 has 14 residues. V gave up 0 bases and J gave up 9 bases, with 12 bases separating them. CDR3 sequence (DNA): TGTGCCAGCAGTTACTCGAAAATCCCTTTTGAGCAGTTCTTC. This encodes CASSYSKIPFEQFF.

The chain couples TRBV7-3 to TRBJ2-1, with 8 bases lining up with TRBD2. Germline V lookup: CDR1 SGHTA, CDR2 FQGTGA. Trimming removed 2 bases from V and 10 bases from J; junction bases left unmatched: 7. This CDR3 region has 14 residues. The CDR3 loop is CASSLSGGPNEQFF. In DNA, the CDR3 is TGTGCCAGCAGCTTATCGGGAGGGCCTAACGAGCAGTTCTTC.

The chain combines TRBV7-3 with TRBJ2-5, with 15 nucleotides matching TRBD2. Looked up from germline, CDR1 is SGHTA and CDR2 is FQGTGA. Trimming removed 3 bases from V and 5 bases from J; junction bases left unmatched: 10. CDR3 length: 18 amino acids. Here the CDR3 reads CASSLRTSGRAGTETQYF. The DNA for the CDR3 is TGTGCCAGCAGCTTGAGGACTAGCGGGAGGGCCGGTACGGAGACCCAGTACTTC.

Turning to this clonotype: The conserved phenylalanine or tryptophan normally closing the CDR3 is absent here, so this likely arose from a read error. The DNA is left out, because the CDR3 cannot be placed on it with certainty; the CDR3 is given as TCRdb lists it. The chain has TRBV7-2 and TRBJ2-6; the table calls TRBD2, which could not be checked here. Per the germline V gene, CDR1 is SGHTA and CDR2 is FQGNSA. The CDR3 numbers 9 amino acids, ends counted. The CDR3 spells CASSLSITS.